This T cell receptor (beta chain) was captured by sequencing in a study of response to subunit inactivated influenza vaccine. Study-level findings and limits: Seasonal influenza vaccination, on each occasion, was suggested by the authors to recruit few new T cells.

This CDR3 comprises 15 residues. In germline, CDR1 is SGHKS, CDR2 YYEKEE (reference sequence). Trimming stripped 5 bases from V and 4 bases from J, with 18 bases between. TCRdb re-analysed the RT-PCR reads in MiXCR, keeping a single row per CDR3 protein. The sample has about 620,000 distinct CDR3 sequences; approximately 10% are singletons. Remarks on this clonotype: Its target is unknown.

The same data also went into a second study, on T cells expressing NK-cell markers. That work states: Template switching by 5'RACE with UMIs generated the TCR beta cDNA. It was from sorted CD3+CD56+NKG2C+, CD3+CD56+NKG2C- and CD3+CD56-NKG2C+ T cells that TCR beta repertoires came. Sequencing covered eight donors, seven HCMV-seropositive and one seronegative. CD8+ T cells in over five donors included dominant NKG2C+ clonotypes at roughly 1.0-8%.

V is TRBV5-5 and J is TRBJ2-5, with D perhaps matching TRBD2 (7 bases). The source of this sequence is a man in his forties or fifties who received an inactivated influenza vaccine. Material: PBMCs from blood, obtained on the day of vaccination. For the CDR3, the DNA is TGTGCCAGCAGTCCCGTTTGGGCGGGGGCAGAGACCCAGTACTTC. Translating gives CASSPVWAGAETQYF.